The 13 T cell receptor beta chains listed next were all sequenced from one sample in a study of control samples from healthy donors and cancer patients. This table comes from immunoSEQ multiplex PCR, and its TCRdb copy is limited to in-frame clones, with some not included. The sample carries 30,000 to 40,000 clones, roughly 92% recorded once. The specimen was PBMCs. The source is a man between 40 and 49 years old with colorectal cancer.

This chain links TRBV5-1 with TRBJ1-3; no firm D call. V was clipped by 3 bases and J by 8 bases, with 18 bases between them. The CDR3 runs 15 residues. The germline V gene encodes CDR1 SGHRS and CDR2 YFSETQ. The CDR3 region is CASSSLAGGVDTIYF. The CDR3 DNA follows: TGCGCCAGCAGCTCGCTGGCAGGAGGAGTGGACACCATATATTTT.

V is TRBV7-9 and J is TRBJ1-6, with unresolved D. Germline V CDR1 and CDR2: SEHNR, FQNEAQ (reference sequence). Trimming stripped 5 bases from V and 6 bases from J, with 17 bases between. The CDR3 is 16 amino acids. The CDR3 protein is CASSRWGGGSNSPLHF. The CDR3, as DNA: TGTGCCAGCAGCCGGTGGGGAGGCGGAAGTAATTCACCCCTCCACTTT.

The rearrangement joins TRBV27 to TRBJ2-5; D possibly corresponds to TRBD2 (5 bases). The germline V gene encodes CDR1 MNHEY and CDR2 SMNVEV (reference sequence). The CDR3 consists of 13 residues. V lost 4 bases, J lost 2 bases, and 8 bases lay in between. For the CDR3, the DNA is TGTGCCAGCAGTTCCGGGGAACAAGAGACCCAGTACTTC. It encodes CASSSGEQETQYF.

The CDR3 bases are TGTGCCAGCAAACAATTGGAGGGGAAGAATTCACCCCTCCACTTT. It specifies CASKQLEGKNSPLHF. The chain has TRBV27 and TRBJ1-6; tentatively, D is TRBD1 (5 bases). V lost 7 bases and J lost 7, with 17 bases in between. This CDR3 has 15 residues. The V gene's germline CDR1 is MNHEY and CDR2 SMNVEV (reference sequence).

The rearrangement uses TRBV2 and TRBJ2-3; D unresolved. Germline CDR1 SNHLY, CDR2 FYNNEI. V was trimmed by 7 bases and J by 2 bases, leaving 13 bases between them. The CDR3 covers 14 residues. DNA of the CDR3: TGTGCCAGCAAAACAGTTGTTAACACAGATACGCAGTATTTT. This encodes CASKTVVNTDTQYF.

The DNA for the CDR3 is TGTGCCAGCAGTTTATCTGTCGGGACAGGGGGAGCAGATACGCAGTATTTT. This sequence encodes CASSLSVGTGGADTQYF. The rearrangement links TRBV27 to TRBJ2-3, with TRBD1 matching 11 bases. Per germline, CDR1 MNHEY and CDR2 SMNVEV (reference sequence). This CDR3 contains 17 residues. J was trimmed by 4 bases and V by 0 bases; bases with no gene match: 6.

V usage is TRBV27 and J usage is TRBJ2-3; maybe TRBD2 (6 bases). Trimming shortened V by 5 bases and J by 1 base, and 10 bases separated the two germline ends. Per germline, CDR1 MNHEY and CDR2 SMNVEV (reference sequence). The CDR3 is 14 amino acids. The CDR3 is CASSRGAGTDTQYF. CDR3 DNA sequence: TGTGCCAGCAGTCGCGGGGCCGGCACAGATACGCAGTATTTT.

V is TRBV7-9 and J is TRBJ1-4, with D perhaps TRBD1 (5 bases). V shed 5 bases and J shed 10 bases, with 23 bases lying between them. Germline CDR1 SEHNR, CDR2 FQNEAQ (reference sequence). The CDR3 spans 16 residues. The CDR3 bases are TGTGCCAGCAGCAAAGGGGTCCAGTCACTTATGGGAAAACTGTTTTTT. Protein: CASSKGVQSLMGKLFF. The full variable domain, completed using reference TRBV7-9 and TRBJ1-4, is DTGVSQNPRHKITKRGQNVTFRCDPISEHNRLYWYRQTLGQGPEFLTYFQNEAQLEKSRLLSDRFSAERPKGSFSTLEIQRTEQGDSAMYLCASSKGVQSLMGKLFFGSGTQLSVL.

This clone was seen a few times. The CDR3 is CASSDDGTGWDTEAFF. CDR3 DNA: TGTGCCAGCAGCGACGATGGAACAGGTTGGGACACTGAAGCTTTCTTT. This sequence joins TRBV5-4 and TRBJ1-1, with a tentative D call TRBD1 (5 bases). The CDR3 extends over 16 amino acids. Between the trimmed V and J ends, which lost 4 bases and 3 bases, there was a span of 19 bases. Germline lookup yields CDR1 SGHNT and CDR2 YYREEE (reference sequence).

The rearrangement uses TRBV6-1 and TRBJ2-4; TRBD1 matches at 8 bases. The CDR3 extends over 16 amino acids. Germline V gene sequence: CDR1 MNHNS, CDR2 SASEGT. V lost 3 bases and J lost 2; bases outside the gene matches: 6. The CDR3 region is CASSEAGGRSKNIQYF. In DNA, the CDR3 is TGTGCCAGCAGTGAGGCAGGGGGCCGGTCCAAAAACATTCAGTACTTC.

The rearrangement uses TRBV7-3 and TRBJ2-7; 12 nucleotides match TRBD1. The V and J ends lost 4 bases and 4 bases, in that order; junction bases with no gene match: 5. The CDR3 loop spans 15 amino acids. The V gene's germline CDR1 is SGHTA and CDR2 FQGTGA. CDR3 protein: CASSSGTGGGYEQYF. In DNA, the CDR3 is TGTGCCAGCAGCTCTGGGACAGGGGGCGGTTACGAGCAGTACTTC.

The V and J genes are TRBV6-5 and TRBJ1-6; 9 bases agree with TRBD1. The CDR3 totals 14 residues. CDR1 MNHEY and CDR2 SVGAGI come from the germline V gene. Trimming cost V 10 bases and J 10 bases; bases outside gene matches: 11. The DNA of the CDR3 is TGTGCCATTAGGCGGGGACAGGGAGGCTCACCCCTCCACTTT. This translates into CAIRRGQGGSPLHF.

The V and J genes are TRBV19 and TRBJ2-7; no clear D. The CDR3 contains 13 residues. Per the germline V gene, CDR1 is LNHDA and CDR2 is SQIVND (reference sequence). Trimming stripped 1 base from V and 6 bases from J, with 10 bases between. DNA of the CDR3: TGTGCCAGTAGTATAGGCAGTCCGACCGAGCAGTACTTC. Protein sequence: CASSIGSPTEQYF.